This TCR beta chain was identified during a study of T-cell reconstitution after alpha-beta-depleted transplantation in children. Many counts were recorded for this clonotype. The V gene end was trimmed by 9 bases and the J gene end by 5 bases; junction bases not matched to a gene: 13. Germline V gene sequence: CDR1 SEHNR, CDR2 FQNEAQ (reference sequence). The CDR3 has 15 amino acids. Molecular barcoding with unique molecular identifiers was used for the TCRbeta library. One entry per CDR3 protein results from TCRdb running MiXCR on the PCR reads. The sample holds fewer than 250,000 distinct CDR3 sequences, 6.5% to 10% seen once.

This TCR was recovered from a male patient younger than 18 who had a stem cell transplant for acute lymphoblastic leukemia, so the T cells may come from the graft donor. This sequence joins TRBV7-9 and TRBJ2-7, with 10 nucleotides matching TRBD1. Material: PBMCs, mostly from graft donor cells, obtained 180 days after TCRalphabeta/CD19-depleted stem cell transplant. CDR3 region: CASSLTGQGGNEQYF. CDR3 sequence (DNA): TGTGCCAGTAGCCTCACCGGACAGGGGGGGAACGAGCAGTACTTC.